This T cell receptor beta chain was recorded in a study of beta chain features in type 1 diabetes. Reverse transcribing all isolated RNA meant expressed TCRB transcripts were sequenced. Naive, central memory and regulatory T cell samples averaged approximately 3.6 million immunoSEQ reads each. Profiling relied on immunoSEQ multiplex PCR, and the TCRdb table lists in-frame clones only, not all of them. The sample yields about 160,000 clones, approximately 9% seen once. Overall study results and limits: Among patients with Type 1 diabetes, TCRB CDR3s were moderately but significantly shorter in every one of the four CD4+ subsets. Still unanswered here is whether HLA type influences TCRB rearrangement. Cells with high TCR expression could be over-represented when cDNA is sequenced.

This clone showed up just a few times. Antigen: not known. Each of the CD4+ naive, central memory, regulatory and stem cell-like memory populations was sorted via CD45RO/CCR7/CD25/CD127/CD95/CD27. This TCR derives from a woman younger than 30 with type 1 diabetes. The sample comprised central memory CD4+ T cells from blood.

The DNA of the CDR3 is TGCGCCAGCAGCCAAGAAACTAGCGGGCTAAGCACAGATACGCAGTATTTT. It translates to CASSQETSGLSTDTQYF. V is TRBV4-1 and J is TRBJ2-3; 9 bases are shared with TRBD2. The CDR3 is made up of 17 amino acids. Germline V lookup: CDR1 MGHRA, CDR2 YSYEKL. V was clipped by 0 bases and J by 0 bases; unmatched bases: 4.